This entry lists 4 T cell receptor beta chains sequenced from one sample in a study of shared clonotypes between healthy human individuals. The method was immunoSEQ multiplex PCR; TCRdb's version includes in-frame clones alone and lacks a portion of them. The table lists 1.6 million or so clones, 98% of them singletons. Sequences were obtained from naive CD4+ T cells sorted from blood. Subset in this sample: CD45RA+ positively selected. Source of these receptors: a man aged 25 to 40 in good health.

This clone is a singleton in its sample. The V and J genes are TRBV15 and TRBJ2-1, with D maybe TRBD2 (6 bases). Trimming removed 2 bases at V and 9 bases at J, with 17 bases between. CDR3 length: 15 residues. The germline V gene encodes CDR1 LNHNV and CDR2 YYDKDF (reference sequence). CDR3 DNA: TGTGCCACCAGCAGACGGGGGACCCGAGATGGTGAGCAGTTCTTC. Encoded protein: CATSRRGTRDGEQFF.

With respect to this clone: Distinct nucleotide sequences in the sample also encode this CDR3. The rearrangement joins TRBV5-1 to TRBJ2-5; TRBD2 aligns across 7 bases. The CDR3 has 14 residues. After removal of 0 bases from V and 5 bases from J, the junction contained 4 bases not matched to a gene. Germline assignment: CDR1 SGHRS and CDR2 YFSETQ. The CDR3 DNA follows: TGCGCCAGCAGCTTGGATGGTAGCGGGGAGACCCAGTACTTC. Its translation is CASSLDGSGETQYF.

V and J are TRBV29-1 and TRBJ2-1, with D unclear. CDR1 is SQVTM and CDR2 is ANQGSEA in the germline V gene. The germline V and J ends were trimmed by 4 bases and 4 bases, with 11 bases remaining between them. There are 13 residues in the CDR3. This CDR3 reads CSVGPIGYNEQFF. The CDR3 nucleotides read TGCAGCGTTGGGCCTATAGGGTACAATGAGCAGTTCTTC.

V usage is TRBV5-5 and J usage is TRBJ1-1; tentatively, D is TRBD1 (5 bases). V shed 3 bases and J shed 5 bases, with 14 bases lying between them. CDR3 length: 14 amino acids. Germline loops: CDR1 SGHKS, CDR2 YYEKEE (reference sequence). The CDR3 reads CASSSGIPNTEAFF. The CDR3, as DNA: TGTGCCAGCAGCTCAGGGATCCCGAATACTGAAGCTTTCTTT.